The 25 T cell receptor beta chains listed next were all sequenced from one sample in a study of sequential checkpoint blockade in melanoma. Clones were sequenced by immunoSEQ multiplex PCR, and TCRdb holds only the in-frame ones, with some missing. The sample shows around 13,000 clones, roughly three quarters of them seen only once. Stated treatment: randomized to nivolumab then ipilimumab (arm A) or the reverse (arm B). The specimen was CD8+ T cells sorted from blood (inferred from file names), collected from a patient given nivolumab and ipilimumab in sequence. The receptor source for this set is a human patient with melanoma. Some clones in this sample may be carry-over from other donors' samples.

The rearrangement uses TRBV19 and TRBJ1-6, with 7 nucleotides matching TRBD1. The CDR3 is 16 residues long. Germline V gene sequence: CDR1 LNHDA, CDR2 SQIVND (reference sequence). J gave up 6 bases and V 6 bases, and 11 bases lay outside the gene matches. Here the CDR3 DNA reads TGTGCCAGTAGCAAAGGGGTCGGGACAGCTAATTCACCCCTCCACTTT. Its protein is CASSKGVGTANSPLHF.

For this clone: In the same sample, other DNA sequences code for this CDR3. V is TRBV27 and J is TRBJ2-5; 10 bases agree with TRBD2. Germline V gene sequence: CDR1 MNHEY, CDR2 SMNVEV (reference sequence). The CDR3 totals 16 residues. Trimming removed 1 base from V and 2 bases from J; junction bases left unmatched: 4. Here the CDR3 reads CASSLYPAGGQETQYF. The CDR3 DNA follows: TGTGCCAGCAGTTTATATCCAGCGGGGGGGCAAGAGACCCAGTACTTC.

The chain joins TRBV28 to TRBJ2-2, with a tentative D call TRBD2 (7 bases). Germline CDR1 and CDR2: MDHEN and SYDVKM. Trimming removed 2 bases from V and 2 bases from J, with 12 bases in between. This CDR3 is built from 16 residues. The CDR3 nucleotides read TGTGCCAGCAGTTTAACAGGGAGGGGAAACACCGGGGAGCTGTTTTTT. It translates to CASSLTGRGNTGELFF.

The genes are TRBV7-9 and TRBJ2-2; 9 bases are shared with TRBD2. Losses at the gene ends were 2 bases for V and 4 bases for J; bases not matched to a gene: 5. The CDR3 is 16 residues long. The germline V gene has CDR1 SEHNR and CDR2 FQNEAQ (reference sequence). CDR3 residues: CASSLRGGAVTGELFF. DNA for the CDR3: TGTGCCAGCAGCTTACGCGGGGGGGCCGTCACCGGGGAGCTGTTTTTT.

The rearrangement links TRBV4-1 to TRBJ2-7; 10 bases agree with TRBD2. The junction had 4 bases not matched to a gene; V was cut back by 1 base and J by 4 bases. Germline loops: CDR1 MGHRA, CDR2 YSYEKL. The CDR3 totals 15 residues. CDR3 bases: TGCGCCAGCAGCCAAGTCTCACTAGCGGGGTACGAGCAGTACTTC. Protein product: CASSQVSLAGYEQYF.

The chain has TRBV7-9 and TRBJ1-6, with D tentatively TRBD1 (6 bases). The CDR3 extends over 16 amino acids. Germline V lookup: CDR1 SEHNR, CDR2 FQNEAQ (reference sequence). The germline V and J ends were trimmed by 1 base and 7 bases, with 14 bases remaining between them. CDR3 amino acids: CASSLGGRGSNSPLHF. CDR3 nucleotides: TGTGCCAGCAGCTTAGGAGGCAGGGGTTCGAATTCACCCCTCCACTTT.

The V call is TRBV6-6, the J call TRBJ2-7, with D possibly TRBD1 on 5 matching bases. Germline loops: CDR1 MNHNY, CDR2 SVGAGI (reference sequence). This CDR3 region has 13 residues. The V end lost 2 bases, the J end lost 5 bases, and 10 bases lay between the germline ends. The CDR3 loop reads CASSYVRANEQYF. The CDR3 DNA reads TGTGCCAGCAGTTACGTCAGGGCCAACGAGCAGTACTTC.

The chain combines TRBV19 with TRBJ2-6, with TRBD2 matching over 8 bases. Germline CDR1 is LNHDA and CDR2 is SQIVND (reference sequence). This CDR3 comprises 16 residues. After removal of 3 bases from V and 1 base from J, the junction contained 2 bases not matched to a gene. In nucleotides, the CDR3 is TGTGCCAGTAGTATCGGGAGGGGTTCTGGGGCCAACGTCCTGACTTTC. This encodes CASSIGRGSGANVLTF.

The V and J genes are TRBV19 and TRBJ2-4, with 8 bases aligning to TRBD1. CDR3 size: 16 residues. Germline trimming cut 7 bases from V and 0 bases from J; bases unmatched to any gene: 8. The V gene's germline CDR1 is LNHDA and CDR2 SQIVND (reference sequence). The CDR3 DNA follows: TGTGCCAGTAACCCCAGACAGGGGTTAGCCAAAAACATTCAGTACTTC. It codes for CASNPRQGLAKNIQYF.

V gene TRBV19 combines with J gene TRBJ1-3, with D possibly TRBD1 on 5 matching bases. The CDR3 is made up of 18 amino acids. From germline, CDR1 is LNHDA and CDR2 SQIVND (reference sequence). V was trimmed by 4 bases and J by 0 bases, leaving 19 bases between them. The CDR3 DNA follows: TGTGCCAGTAGTACCAGCCTTGGGGGACTAAGCTCTGGAAACACCATATATTTT. Its protein is CASSTSLGGLSSGNTIYF.

The CDR3 bases are TGCGCCAGCAGCCACGACAGGGGGCTCTACGAGCAGTACTTC. It specifies CASSHDRGLYEQYF. The J gene is TRBJ2-7, the V gene TRBV4-1; TRBD1 matches 10 bases. The V and J ends lost 3 bases and 3 bases, in that order; junction bases with no gene match: 2. The CDR3 is made up of 14 amino acids. Germline CDR1 is MGHRA and CDR2 is YSYEKL.

This sequence joins TRBV7-8 and TRBJ2-5; 8 bases line up with TRBD1. The CDR3 sequence is 14 residues long. Germline V CDR1 and CDR2: SGHVS, FQNEAQ. V was clipped by 6 bases and J by 5 bases; unmatched bases: 8. The CDR3 DNA follows: TGTGCCAGCAGACGGGACAGGTCCTGGGAGACCCAGTACTTC. Encoded protein: CASRRDRSWETQYF.

The J gene is TRBJ1-4, the V gene TRBV7-9; perhaps TRBD1 as D (6 bases). V lost 4 bases and J lost 7, with 13 bases in between. CDR3 length: 14 residues. CDR1 and CDR2 from the germline V gene are SEHNR and FQNEAQ (reference sequence). CDR3 DNA: TGTGCCAGCAGCTCCTCGGGGGGCATTGAAAAACTGTTTTTT. Its protein is CASSSSGGIEKLFF.

This clone turned up a few times. This rearrangement joins TRBV2 to TRBJ2-3, with D perhaps matching TRBD2 (7 bases). Germline V gene sequence: CDR1 SNHLY, CDR2 FYNNEI. The CDR3 sequence is 14 residues long. Trimming cost V 8 bases and J 4 bases, with 16 bases left between them. The CDR3: CASLGRGAADTQYF. DNA of the CDR3: TGTGCCAGCCTGGGGAGGGGGGCTGCAGATACGCAGTATTTT.

This clone was seen a handful of times. This sequence joins TRBV7-9 and TRBJ2-7, with D hard to call. This CDR3 region has 12 residues. Looked up from germline, CDR1 is SEHNR and CDR2 is FQNEAQ (reference sequence). Trimming left V 2 bases short and J 3 bases short, with 5 bases between. CDR3 residues: CASSLSGYEQYF. CDR3 nucleotide sequence: TGTGCCAGCAGCTTATCGGGCTACGAGCAGTACTTC.

The chain recombines TRBV4-3 with TRBJ1-2; a weak D match, TRBD1 (6 bases). The V gene's germline CDR1 is LGHNA and CDR2 YSLEER. CDR3 size: 15 residues. The germline V and J ends were trimmed by 6 bases and 4 bases, with 18 bases remaining between them. As DNA, the CDR3 is TGCGCCAGCAGTCAGATATTACAGGGCCCCTATGGCTACACCTTC. This sequence encodes CASSQILQGPYGYTF.

V usage is TRBV28 and J usage is TRBJ2-3; no reliable D call. In germline, CDR1 is MDHEN, CDR2 SYDVKM. This CDR3 has 14 amino acids. Trimming removed 2 bases at V and 0 bases at J, with 6 bases between. CDR3 coding DNA: TGTGCCAGCAGTTTACGCAGGAGCACAGATACGCAGTATTTT. It translates to CASSLRRSTDTQYF.

The chain uses TRBV7-6 and TRBJ1-6; TRBD1 matches at 10 bases. Trimming cost V 0 bases and J 7 bases; bases outside gene matches: 3. CDR1 SGHVS and CDR2 FNYEAQ come from the germline V gene. CDR3 length: 16 amino acids. DNA for the CDR3: TGTGCCAGCAGCTTAGCCCGGGACAGGGGCAATTCACCCCTCCACTTT. Its translation: CASSLARDRGNSPLHF.

This rearrangement joins TRBV11-3 to TRBJ2-1; 8 bases are shared with TRBD2. Germline loops: CDR1 SGHNT, CDR2 YENEEA. The V segment lost 5 bases and the J segment 11 bases; nucleotides outside the gene matches: 8. The CDR3 contains 13 residues. Here the CDR3 DNA reads TGTGCCAGCAGCCCACGGGGGGGGCTGAAGCAGTTCTTC. This gives the protein CASSPRGGLKQFF.

The chain joins TRBV18 to TRBJ2-6; possibly TRBD2 for D (6 bases). V was shortened by 5 bases and J by 2 bases, with 16 bases between the two germline ends. In germline, CDR1 is KGHSH, CDR2 LQKENI. CDR3 length equals 17 residues. The CDR3 DNA follows: TGTGCCAGCTCATTCACCCTAACGGGGGCTGGGGCCAACGTCCTGACTTTC. This codes for CASSFTLTGAGANVLTF.

This chain connects TRBV4-1 to TRBJ2-7; 8 bases line up with TRBD2. Per germline, CDR1 MGHRA and CDR2 YSYEKL. Trimming took 1 base from V and 3 from J; bases not matched to a gene: 5. The CDR3 is 15 residues long. This CDR3 reads CASSQARGGNYEQYF. The CDR3 nucleotides are TGCGCCAGCAGCCAAGCCCGGGGGGGAAACTACGAGCAGTACTTC.

The rearrangement joins TRBV4-2 to TRBJ2-5, with D maybe TRBD2 (6 bases). Germline V lookup: CDR1 LGHNA, CDR2 YNFKEQ. V shed 4 bases and J shed 2 bases, with 11 bases lying between them. The CDR3 totals 14 residues. CDR3 DNA: TGTGCCAGCAGCCTTCGGGCGGGACAAGAGACCCAGTACTTC. It encodes CASSLRAGQETQYF.

This clone is a singleton in its sample. V and J are TRBV6-6 and TRBJ1-4; D might be TRBD1 (6 bases). Per the germline V gene, CDR1 is MNHNY and CDR2 is SVGAGI (reference sequence). Trimming removed 5 bases at V and 3 bases at J, with 16 bases between. The CDR3 is 16 residues long. The CDR3 region has the DNA TGTGCCAGCAGTCATCAGGGGAGTATGGCTAATGAAAAACTGTTTTTT. Amino acids: CASSHQGSMANEKLFF.

The V call is TRBV9, the J call TRBJ2-2; possible D gene TRBD2, 6 bases. Germline CDR1 reads SGDLS; CDR2 reads YYNGEE. Trimming took off 0 bases at V and 4 bases at J, with 10 bases between the two ends. The CDR3 covers 15 residues. For the CDR3, the DNA is TGTGCCAGCAGCGTAGTCGCGGGGAGCACCGGGGAGCTGTTTTTT. Residues: CASSVVAGSTGELFF. The whole variable domain, filled in from reference TRBV9 and TRBJ2-2, reads DSGVTQTPKHLITATGQRVTLRCSPRSGDLSVYWYQQSLDQGLQFLIQYYNGEERAKGNILERFSAQQFPDLHSELNLSSLELGDSALYFCASSVVAGSTGELFFGEGSRLTVL.

The chain employs TRBV27 and TRBJ1-2; D perhaps matches TRBD1 (5 bases). The CDR3 runs 12 residues. Trimming stripped 2 bases from V and 8 bases from J, with 9 bases between. Germline CDR1 is MNHEY and CDR2 is SMNVEV (reference sequence). The CDR3 reads CASSLPGDGYTF. The CDR3, as DNA: TGTGCCAGCAGTTTACCGGGGGACGGCTACACCTTC.